This T cell receptor beta chain was recovered during a study of blood T cell repertoires in COVID-19. Background on the study: The United States, Italy and Spain supplied acute and convalescent COVID-19 samples. The cDNA or gDNA used as material had been derived from T cells, B-cell-depleted T cells, or PBMCs.

This clone was counted between two and nine times. Under the authors' procedure: Estimated nucleated cell counts came from reference gene primer amplification. Sequenced by immunoSEQ multiplex PCR; TCRdb stores in-frame clones only, minus some. V and J calls and clone size are those listed in that table; D and trimming were worked out from the DNA. The table records approximately 76,000 clones, approximately 83% of them present only once. CDR1 is SGHAT and CDR2 is FQNNGV in the germline V gene. There are 16 residues in the CDR3. Trimming pared 3 bases from V and 9 bases from J, leaving 18 bases between.

Specimen: peripheral blood. This chain connects TRBV11-2 to TRBJ1-6; a weak D match, TRBD1 (5 bases). This clonotype originated in an older woman with acute or convalescent COVID-19. The CDR3 here is CASSFDPGRGSSPLHF. The CDR3 nucleotides are TGTGCCAGCAGCTTTGACCCAGGACGGGGGAGTTCACCCCTCCACTTT. Full variable domain (remainder filled in from reference TRBV11-2 and TRBJ1-6): EAGVAQSPRYKIIEKRQSVAFWCNPISGHATLYWYQQILGQGPKLLIQFQNNGVVDDSQLPKDRFSAERLKGVDSTLKIQPAKLEDSAVYLCASSFDPGRGSSPLHFGNGTRLTVT.